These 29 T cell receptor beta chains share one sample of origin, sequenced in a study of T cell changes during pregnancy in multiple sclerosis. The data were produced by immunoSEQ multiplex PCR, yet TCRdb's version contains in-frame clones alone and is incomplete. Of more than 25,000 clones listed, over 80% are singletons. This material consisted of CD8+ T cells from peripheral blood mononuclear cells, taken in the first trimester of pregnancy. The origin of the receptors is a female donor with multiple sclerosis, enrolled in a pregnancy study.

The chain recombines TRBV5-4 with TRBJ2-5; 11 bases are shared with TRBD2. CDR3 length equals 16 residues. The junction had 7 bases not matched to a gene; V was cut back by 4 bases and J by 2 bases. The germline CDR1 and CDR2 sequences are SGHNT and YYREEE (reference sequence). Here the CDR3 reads CASSPPTSGNQETQYF. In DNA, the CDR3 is TGTGCCAGCAGCCCTCCGACTAGCGGGAATCAAGAGACCCAGTACTTC.

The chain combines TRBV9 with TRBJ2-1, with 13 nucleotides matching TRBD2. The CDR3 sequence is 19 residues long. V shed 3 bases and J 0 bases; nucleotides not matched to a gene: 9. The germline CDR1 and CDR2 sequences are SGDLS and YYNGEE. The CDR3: CASSAGLTSGGSSYNEQFF. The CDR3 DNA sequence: TGTGCCAGCAGCGCTGGCCTGACTAGCGGGGGGAGCTCCTACAATGAGCAGTTCTTC.

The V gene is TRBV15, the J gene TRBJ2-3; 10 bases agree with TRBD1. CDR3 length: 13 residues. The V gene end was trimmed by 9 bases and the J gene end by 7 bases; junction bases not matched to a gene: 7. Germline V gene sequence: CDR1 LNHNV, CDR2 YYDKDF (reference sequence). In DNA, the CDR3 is TGTGCCACTGTCCGGGACAGGGGAAATACGCAGTATTTT. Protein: CATVRDRGNTQYF.

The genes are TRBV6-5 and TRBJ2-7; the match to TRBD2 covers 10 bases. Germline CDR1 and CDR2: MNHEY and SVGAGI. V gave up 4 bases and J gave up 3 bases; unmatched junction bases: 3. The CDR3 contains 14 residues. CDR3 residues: CASSWTSGFYEQYF. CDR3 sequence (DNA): TGTGCCAGCAGTTGGACTAGCGGATTCTACGAGCAGTACTTC.

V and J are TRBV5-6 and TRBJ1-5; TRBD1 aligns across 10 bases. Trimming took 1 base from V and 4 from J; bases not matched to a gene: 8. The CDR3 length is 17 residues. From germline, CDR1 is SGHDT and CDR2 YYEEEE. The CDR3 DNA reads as TGTGCCAGCAGCTTGTTGGGAGGACAGGGGGGAAATCAGCCCCAGCATTTT. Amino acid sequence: CASSLLGGQGGNQPQHF.

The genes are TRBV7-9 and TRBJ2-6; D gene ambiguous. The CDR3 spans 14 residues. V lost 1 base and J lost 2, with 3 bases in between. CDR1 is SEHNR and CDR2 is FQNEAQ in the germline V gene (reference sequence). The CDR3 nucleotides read TGTGCCAGCAGCTTAGTTACTGGGGCCAACGTCCTGACTTTC. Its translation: CASSLVTGANVLTF.

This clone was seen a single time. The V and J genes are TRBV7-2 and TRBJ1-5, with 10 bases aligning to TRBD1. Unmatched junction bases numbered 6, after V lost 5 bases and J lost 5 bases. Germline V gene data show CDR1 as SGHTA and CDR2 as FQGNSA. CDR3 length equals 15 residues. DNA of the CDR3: TGTGCCAGCAGCCTACGGACAGGGGGAGATCAGCCCCAGCATTTT. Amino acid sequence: CASSLRTGGDQPQHF.

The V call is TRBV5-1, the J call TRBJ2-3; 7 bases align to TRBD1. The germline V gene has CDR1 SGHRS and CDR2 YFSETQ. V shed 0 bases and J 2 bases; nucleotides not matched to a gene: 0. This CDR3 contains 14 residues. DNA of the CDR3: TGCGCCAGCAGCTTGGAGGGGGCCACAGATACGCAGTATTTT. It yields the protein CASSLEGATDTQYF.

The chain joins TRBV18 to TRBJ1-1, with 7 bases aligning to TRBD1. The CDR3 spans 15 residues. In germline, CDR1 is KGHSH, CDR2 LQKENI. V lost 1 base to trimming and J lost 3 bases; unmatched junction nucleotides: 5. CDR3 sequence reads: CASSPLDQGDTEAFF. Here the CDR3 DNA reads TGTGCCAGCTCACCACTGGACCAGGGGGACACTGAAGCTTTCTTT. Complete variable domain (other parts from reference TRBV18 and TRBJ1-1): NAGVMQNPRHLVRRRGQEARLRCSPMKGHSHVYWYRQLPEEGLKFMVYLQKENIIDESGMPKERFSAEFPKEGPSILRIQQVVRGDSAAYFCASSPLDQGDTEAFFGQGTRLTVV.

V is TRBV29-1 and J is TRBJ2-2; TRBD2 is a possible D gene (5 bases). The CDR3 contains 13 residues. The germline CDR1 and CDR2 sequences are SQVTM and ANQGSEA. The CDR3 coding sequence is TGCAGTGGGAGATTCGAGAACACCGGGGAGCTGTTTTTT. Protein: CSGRFENTGELFF.

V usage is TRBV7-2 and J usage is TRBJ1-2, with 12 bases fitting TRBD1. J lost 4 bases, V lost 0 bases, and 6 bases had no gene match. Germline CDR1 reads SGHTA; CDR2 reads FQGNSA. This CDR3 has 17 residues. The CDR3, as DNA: TGTGCCAGCAGCTTAGCAGGGACAGGGGGCAGGACCTATGGCTACACCTTC. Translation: CASSLAGTGGRTYGYTF.

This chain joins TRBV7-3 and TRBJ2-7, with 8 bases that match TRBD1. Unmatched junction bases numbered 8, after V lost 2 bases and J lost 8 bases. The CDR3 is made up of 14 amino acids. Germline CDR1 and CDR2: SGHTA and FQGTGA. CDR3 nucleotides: TGTGCCAGCAGCTTAGGTCACGGGACAGGCAAGCAGTACTTC. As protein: CASSLGHGTGKQYF.

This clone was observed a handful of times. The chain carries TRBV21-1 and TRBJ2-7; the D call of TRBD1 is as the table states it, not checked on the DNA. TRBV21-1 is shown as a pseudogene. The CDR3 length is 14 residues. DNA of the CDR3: TGTGCCAGCGCCCAACAGGGGAGGACTCGAGAGCAGTACTTC. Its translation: CASAQQGRTREQYF.

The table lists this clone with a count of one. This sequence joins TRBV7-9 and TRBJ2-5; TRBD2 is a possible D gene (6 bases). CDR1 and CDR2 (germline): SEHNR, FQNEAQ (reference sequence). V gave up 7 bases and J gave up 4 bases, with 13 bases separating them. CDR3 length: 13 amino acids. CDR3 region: CASKLAMGETQYF. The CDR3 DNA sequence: TGTGCCAGCAAACTAGCTATGGGAGAGACCCAGTACTTC.

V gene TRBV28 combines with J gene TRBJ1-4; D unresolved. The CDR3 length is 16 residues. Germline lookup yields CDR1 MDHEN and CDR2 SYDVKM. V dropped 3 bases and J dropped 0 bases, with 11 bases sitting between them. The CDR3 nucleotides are TGTGCCAGCAGTTTCGGGTCAGCCTCAACTAATGAAAAACTGTTTTTT. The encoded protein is CASSFGSASTNEKLFF.

The CDR3 protein is CASSVGLAAYEQYF. The CDR3 region has the DNA TGTGCCAGCAGCGTGGGACTAGCGGCCTACGAGCAGTACTTC. V and J are TRBV9 and TRBJ2-7; 11 bases are shared with TRBD2. Germline V lookup: CDR1 SGDLS, CDR2 YYNGEE. With V trimmed by 2 bases and J by 2 bases, 0 bases remained unmatched. The CDR3 loop spans 14 amino acids.

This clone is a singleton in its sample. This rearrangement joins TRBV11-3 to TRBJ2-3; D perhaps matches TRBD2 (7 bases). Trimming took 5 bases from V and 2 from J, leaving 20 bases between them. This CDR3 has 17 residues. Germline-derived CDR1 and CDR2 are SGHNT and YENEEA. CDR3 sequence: CASSDPNAGAITDTQYF. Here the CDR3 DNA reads TGTGCCAGCAGCGACCCCAACGCGGGGGCCATCACAGATACGCAGTATTTT.

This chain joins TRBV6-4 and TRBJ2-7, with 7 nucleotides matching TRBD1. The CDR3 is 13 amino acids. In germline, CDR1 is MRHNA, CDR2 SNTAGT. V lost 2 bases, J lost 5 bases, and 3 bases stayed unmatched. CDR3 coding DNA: TGTGCCAGCAGTGACCCTGACAGGGACGAGCAGTACTTC. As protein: CASSDPDRDEQYF.

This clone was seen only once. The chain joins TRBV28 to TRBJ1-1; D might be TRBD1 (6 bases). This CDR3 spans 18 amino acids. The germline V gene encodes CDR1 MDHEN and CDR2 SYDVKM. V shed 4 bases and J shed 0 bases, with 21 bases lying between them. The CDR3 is CASSSPYRVGTMNTEAFF. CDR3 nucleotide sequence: TGTGCCAGCAGTTCACCTTACAGGGTTGGCACCATGAACACTGAAGCTTTCTTT.

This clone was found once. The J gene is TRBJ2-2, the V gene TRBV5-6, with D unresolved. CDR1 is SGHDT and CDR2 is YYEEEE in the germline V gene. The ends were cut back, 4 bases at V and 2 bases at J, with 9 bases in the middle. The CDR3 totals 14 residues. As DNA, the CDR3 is TGTGCCAGCAGCCCGACTGTAAACACCGGGGAGCTGTTTTTT. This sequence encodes CASSPTVNTGELFF. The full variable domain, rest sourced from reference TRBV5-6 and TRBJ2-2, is DAGVTQSPTHLIKTRGQQVTLRCSPKSGHDTVSWYQQALGQGPQFIFQYYEEEERQRGNFPDRFSGHQFPNYSSELNVNALLLGDSALYLCASSPTVNTGELFFGEGSRLTVL.

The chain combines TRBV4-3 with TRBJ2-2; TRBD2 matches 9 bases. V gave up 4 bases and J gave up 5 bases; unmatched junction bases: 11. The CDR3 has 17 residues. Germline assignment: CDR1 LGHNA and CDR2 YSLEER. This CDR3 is CASSLELAGGPTGELFF. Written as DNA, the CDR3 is TGCGCCAGCAGCCTAGAACTGGCGGGGGGGCCGACCGGGGAGCTGTTTTTT.

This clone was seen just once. CDR3 nucleotides: TGTGCCAGCAGCCCAGGGTTTGCCGGGACAGGCTATGGCTACACCTTC. Its protein product is CASSPGFAGTGYGYTF. The chain uses TRBV7-2 and TRBJ1-2; 8 bases match TRBD1. This CDR3 contains 16 residues. Germline CDR1 reads SGHTA; CDR2 reads FQGNSA. With V trimmed by 5 bases and J by 4 bases, 12 bases remained unmatched.

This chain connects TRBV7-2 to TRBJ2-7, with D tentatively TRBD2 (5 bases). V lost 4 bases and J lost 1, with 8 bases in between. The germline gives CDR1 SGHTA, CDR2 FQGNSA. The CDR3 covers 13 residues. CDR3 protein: CASSWGASYEQYF. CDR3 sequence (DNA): TGTGCCAGCAGCTGGGGAGCATCCTACGAGCAGTACTTC.

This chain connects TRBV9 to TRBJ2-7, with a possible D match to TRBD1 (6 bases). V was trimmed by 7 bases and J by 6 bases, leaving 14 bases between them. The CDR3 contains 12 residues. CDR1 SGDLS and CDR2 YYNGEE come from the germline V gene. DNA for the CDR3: TGTGCCAGCGGGGGCGAGGGAGTCGAGCAGTACTTC. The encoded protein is CASGGEGVEQYF.

The CDR3 DNA is TGTGCCAGCTCACTTGAGACAGGGGGCCTTCAGGACACTGAAGCTTTCTTT. Encoded protein: CASSLETGGLQDTEAFF. V is TRBV18 and J is TRBJ1-1; 10 bases fit TRBD1. The CDR3 covers 17 residues. Trimming at V came to 4 bases and at J to 3 bases, leaving 11 bases not matched to a gene. Germline V CDR1 and CDR2: KGHSH, LQKENI. The variable domain in full, completed from reference TRBV18 and TRBJ1-1, reads NAGVMQNPRHLVRRRGQEARLRCSPMKGHSHVYWYRQLPEEGLKFMVYLQKENIIDESGMPKERFSAEFPKEGPSILRIQQVVRGDSAAYFCASSLETGGLQDTEAFFGQGTRLTVV.

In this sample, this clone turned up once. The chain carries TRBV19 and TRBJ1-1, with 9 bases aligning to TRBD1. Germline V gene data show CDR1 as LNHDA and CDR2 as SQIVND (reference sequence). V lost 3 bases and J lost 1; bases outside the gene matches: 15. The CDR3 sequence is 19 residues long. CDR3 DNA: TGTGCCAGTAGTATCGGGATGACCGGGACAGGGTTGGGGAACACTGAAGCTTTCTTT. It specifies CASSIGMTGTGLGNTEAFF.

This CDR3 is CASSPSPNLYNEQFF. The DNA for the CDR3 is TGTGCCAGTAGTCCTTCTCCTAACCTATACAATGAGCAGTTCTTC. The rearrangement links TRBV19 to TRBJ2-1; D call uncertain. The CDR3 totals 15 residues. The germline V gene encodes CDR1 LNHDA and CDR2 SQIVND (reference sequence). Trimming pared 5 bases from V and 4 bases from J, leaving 15 bases between.

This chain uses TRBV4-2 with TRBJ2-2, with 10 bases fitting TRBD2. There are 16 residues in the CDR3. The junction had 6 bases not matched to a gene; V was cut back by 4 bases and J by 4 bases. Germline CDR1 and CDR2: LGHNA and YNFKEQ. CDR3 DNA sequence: TGTGCCAGCAGCCGACTAGCGGGCCTCATCACCGGGGAGCTGTTTTTT. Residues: CASSRLAGLITGELFF.

The CDR3 sequence is CASSLSGLAGETQYF. Here the CDR3 DNA reads TGTGCCAGCAGTTTATCTGGACTAGCTGGGGAGACCCAGTACTTC. The chain uses TRBV27 and TRBJ2-5, with TRBD2 matching 8 bases. There are 15 residues in the CDR3. Germline CDR1 and CDR2: MNHEY and SMNVEV (reference sequence). The trim removed 0 bases at V and 5 bases at J, leaving 5 bases unmatched.